Following are 13 T cell receptor beta chains from one sample sequenced in a study of identifying expanded T cells in peripheral blood. This table comes from immunoSEQ multiplex PCR, and its TCRdb copy is limited to in-frame clones, with some not included. The data contain about 80,000 clones, about 88% of them singletons. The specimen sequenced was blood. These receptors all come from a person aged 18 to 75 in good health.

This chain connects TRBV5-6 to TRBJ1-5; D gene ambiguous. The CDR3 is made up of 12 amino acids. Germline V CDR1 and CDR2: SGHDT, YYEEEE. V was clipped by 0 bases and J by 5 bases, with 3 bases between them. The chain's CDR3 is CASSLGDQPQHF. The CDR3 DNA reads TGTGCCAGCAGCTTGGGTGATCAGCCCCAGCATTTT.

The chain employs TRBV6-5 and TRBJ1-1, with TRBD1 matching over 8 bases. V shed 0 bases and J 3 bases; nucleotides not matched to a gene: 6. The CDR3 is 16 residues long. CDR1 MNHEY and CDR2 SVGAGI come from the germline V gene. The CDR3 DNA is TGTGCCAGCAGTTACTCGGCAGGGGGCGCATACACTGAAGCTTTCTTT. It is translated as CASSYSAGGAYTEAFF.

This clone appeared a single time. The V gene is TRBV4-2, the J gene TRBJ2-1; 11 bases are shared with TRBD2. CDR1 is LGHNA, CDR2 YNFKEQ, per germline. J gave up 6 bases and V 0 bases, and 13 bases lay outside the gene matches. This CDR3 is built from 19 residues. CDR3 in amino acids: CASSQDEGASGGSLNEQFF. The DNA of the CDR3 is TGTGCCAGCAGCCAAGATGAAGGTGCTAGCGGGGGGAGCCTCAATGAGCAGTTCTTC.

As concerns this clone: The junction departs from the called germline gene at one end, perhaps through a read error. The V call is TRBV10-3, the J call TRBJ2-7; D might be TRBD1 (5 bases). The V gene's germline CDR1 is ENHRY and CDR2 SYGVKD. CDR3 length: 15 amino acids. CDR3 DNA: TGTGCCAGCAGTTACTCAGGGCCGACCACCTACGAGCAGTACTTC. Encoded protein: CASSYSGPTTYEQYF.

As DNA, the CDR3 is TGTGCCAGCAGCTTAGCCACAGGGGGCCCCAATCAGCCCCAGCATTTT. Protein: CASSLATGGPNQPQHF. The rearrangement uses TRBV7-9 and TRBJ1-5; 9 bases line up with TRBD1. The germline V gene has CDR1 SEHNR and CDR2 FQNEAQ (reference sequence). V gave up 0 bases and J gave up 3 bases; unmatched junction bases: 3. The CDR3 is made up of 16 amino acids.

The DNA of the CDR3 is TGTGCCAGCAGCTTCGGTACGAACACTGAAGCTTTCTTT. Translation: CASSFGTNTEAFF. The chain uses TRBV11-3 and TRBJ1-1, with unresolved D. Trimming left V 3 bases short and J 1 base short, with 6 bases between. Germline CDR1 SGHNT, CDR2 YENEEA. This CDR3 comprises 13 residues. The full variable domain, its missing parts supplied by reference TRBV11-3 and TRBJ1-1, is EAGVVQSPRYKIIEKKQPVAFWCNPISGHNTLYWYLQNLGQGPELLIRYENEEAVDDSQLPKDRFSAERLKGVDSTLKIQPAELGDSAVYLCASSFGTNTEAFFGQGTRLTVV.

The chain joins TRBV19 to TRBJ1-2; no definite D call. This CDR3 contains 12 residues. Germline V gives CDR1 LNHDA, CDR2 SQIVND (reference sequence). V was trimmed by 11 bases and J by 2 bases, leaving 12 bases between them. The CDR3 DNA sequence: TGTGCCTCCTCTGCAGCGAACTATGGCTACACCTTC. Its translation is CASSAANYGYTF.

The rearrangement links TRBV29-1 to TRBJ1-2; TRBD1 might be the D (6 bases). Trimming took 4 bases from V and 5 from J, leaving 23 bases between them. The CDR3 is 16 amino acids. Germline V gene lookup returns CDR1 SQVTM and CDR2 ANQGSEA. The chain's CDR3 is CSVVGGQRQQQYGYTF. The CDR3 DNA follows: TGCAGCGTTGTTGGGGGCCAGCGCCAGCAACAATATGGCTACACCTTC. Filled out from reference TRBV29-1 and TRBJ1-2, the complete variable domain reads SAVISQKPSRDICQRGTSLTIQCQVDSQVTMMFWYRQQPGQSLTLIATANQGSEATYESGFVIDKFPISRPNLTFSTLTVSNMSPEDSSIYLCSVVGGQRQQQYGYTFGSGTRLTVV.

The V and J genes are TRBV14 and TRBJ2-7, with D unclear. Germline-derived CDR1 and CDR2 are SGHDN and FVKESK. Trimming stripped 5 bases from V and 0 bases from J, with 5 bases between. The CDR3 totals 12 residues. The CDR3 loop is CASSVHSYEQYF. CDR3 nucleotides: TGTGCCAGCAGCGTTCACTCCTACGAGCAGTACTTC.

The chain joins TRBV28 to TRBJ2-3; D possibly corresponds to TRBD2 (6 bases). V lost 5 bases and J lost 6, with 9 bases in between. Germline V gene data show CDR1 as MDHEN and CDR2 as SYDVKM. This CDR3 region has 12 residues. CDR3 DNA sequence: TGTGCCAGCAGTCTCCGGGAGGATACGCAGTATTTT. Residues: CASSLREDTQYF.

The chain combines TRBV12-5 with TRBJ2-7, with no clear D. Germline CDR1 and CDR2: LGHNT and FRNRAP. V gave up 2 bases and J gave up 6 bases, with 5 bases separating them. The CDR3 is made up of 11 amino acids. In DNA, the CDR3 is TGTGCTAGTGGTTTGCAGAGCGAGCAGTACTTC. This gives the protein CASGLQSEQYF.

This chain joins TRBV5-6 and TRBJ2-5, with 7 bases matching TRBD1. J lost 5 bases, V lost 5 bases, and 9 bases had no gene match. The CDR3 has 14 residues. Looked up from germline, CDR1 is SGHDT and CDR2 is YYEEEE. CDR3 sequence reads: CASRSDRQRETQYF. As DNA, the CDR3 is TGTGCCAGCAGGTCGGACAGGCAAAGGGAGACCCAGTACTTC.

The V call is TRBV20-1, the J call TRBJ1-6, with D perhaps TRBD1 (5 bases). V was pared by 3 bases and J by 16 bases, with 13 bases between. CDR1 is DFQATT and CDR2 is SNEGSKA in the germline V gene (reference sequence). This CDR3 is built from 11 residues. CDR3 protein: CSASEGRRLHF. In DNA form, the CDR3 reads TGCAGTGCTAGTGAGGGGCGAAGACTCCACTTT.